This T cell receptor beta chain was captured in a study of human T cells and chemical hapten exposure. Overall study results and limits: Relative to controls, expanded TCRs formed significantly more large CDR3 similarity clusters.

As for this clonotype: The antigen remains unidentified.

The V gene end was trimmed by 7 bases and the J gene end by 4 bases; junction bases not matched to a gene: 8. Germline V lookup: CDR1 SNHLY, CDR2 FYNNEI. The CDR3 has 15 residues. Authors' analysis steps: A per-sample median of roughly 96,000 TCRs was observed, with a range of about 20,000 to 700,000. A single record per CDR3 protein comes from TCRdb applying MiXCR to the RACE reads. Here the V and J calls rest on TCRdb's processing, not on the authors' analysis. The table lists more than 250,000 distinct CDR3 sequences, about 9% of them singletons. The time point is: pre-sensitization, week 0. The treatment here: therapeutic diphenylcyclopropenone sensitization with weekly scalp DPC.

This material consisted of whole blood, taken in connection with sensitization to the hapten diphenylcyclopropenone (DPC). This chain connects TRBV2 to TRBJ2-2, with TRBD2 identical over 8 bases. The sequence was obtained from a woman in her 40s with alopecia areata. Some clones in this sample may be carry-over from other donors' samples. The CDR3 protein is CASTPGGARTGELFF. The CDR3 nucleotides read TGTGCCAGCACCCCGGGGGGGGCGCGCACCGGGGAGCTGTTTTTT.